This T cell receptor beta chain came from a study of blood T cell repertoires in COVID-19 (dated by TCRdb to about 2020). About the full investigation: The collaborator samples originated in the United States, Italy and Spain and spanned the acute and convalescent phases of COVID-19. The material from the prospective study consisted of cDNA or gDNA derived from T cells, B-cell-depleted T cells, or PBMCs. Deeply sampled blood TCRbeta repertoires from subjects exposed to, actively infected with, or recovered from COVID-19 were included in the dataset. The repertoires were released in a freely available public database intended as a resource for research on the immune response to SARS-CoV-2. The samples were drawn from two sources: the first 160 participants of the ongoing ImmuneRACE study, and over 950 subjects contributed by 6 global collaborators. Sample metadata almost always included a de-identified subject ID, COVID-19 status, age in years and sex. Where available, HLA class I and class II types were obtained from metadata supplied by the sample provider rather than from assay-based typing.

For this clone: Its antigen remains undetermined. No base qualities exist here, and no much larger clone lies one base off it.

Paper-wide results and their limitations: How much clinical and demographic metadata was included differed by source and by participant, and the metadata was provided uncurated.

Enrolling through a virtual design, the prospective study's participants ranged in age from roughly 18 to 89 years and lived across 20 to 25 United States geographic areas. Cohort assignment in the prospective study relied on participant-reported clinical history from a screening survey and a study questionnaire. ImmuneRACE Cohort 3 recovered participants were defined by two consecutive negative NP/OP PCR tests, healthcare professional clearance, or symptom resolution. Mobile phlebotomists in the prospective study collected whole blood, serum and a nasopharyngeal or oropharyngeal swab from every participant. Participants in the prospective study had the option to provide additional blood draws and questionnaires over a roughly two-month period. Before DNA extraction, blood samples from the prospective study were shipped at room temperature or frozen. The immunoSEQ Assay, a bias-controlled multiplex PCR, was used to amplify TCRbeta CDR3 regions from genomic DNA. Processing in the source paper ran as follows. Nucleated cell counts per sample were estimated from amplification of reference gene primers within the assay. Sequence reads were collapsed and filtered to measure the absolute abundance of every unique TCRbeta CDR3 rearrangement. For each sample, productive Simpson clonality was calculated as the square root of Simpson's diversity index across productive rearrangements. Imported from immuneACCESS, the table was reduced by TCRdb to in-frame sequences with V and J called. These copies leave out some clones; in studies compared against another copy, an unresolved V gene accounts for under half, and the cause of the remainder is not known. V, J and clone size were drawn from that table, and D and trimming were deduced from the DNA. The sample table records 200,000 to 250,000 clones; around 90% of these occur just once. The ten largest clones represent approximately 1.9% of the sample.

From the cysteine up to the phenylalanine, the CDR3 has a length of 14 residues. CDR3 DNA only is kept here, 42 bases in frame from base 1. CDR1 SGHTA and CDR2 FQGNSA are derived from the germline V gene. The germline V end is reduced by 2 bases and the J end by 6 bases; junction bases left unmatched: 3. The receptor comes from a woman between 18 and 29 years old who had recovered from COVID-19. The V gene is TRBV7-2 and the J gene is TRBJ1-5; 8 nucleotides in the junction match TRBD1. The sample comprised PBMCs or T cells enriched from blood (not recorded which). The nucleotide sequence reads TGTGCCAGCAGCTTACAGGGGGCCGGTCAGCCCCAGCATTTT. Protein translation: CASSLQGAGQPQHF.